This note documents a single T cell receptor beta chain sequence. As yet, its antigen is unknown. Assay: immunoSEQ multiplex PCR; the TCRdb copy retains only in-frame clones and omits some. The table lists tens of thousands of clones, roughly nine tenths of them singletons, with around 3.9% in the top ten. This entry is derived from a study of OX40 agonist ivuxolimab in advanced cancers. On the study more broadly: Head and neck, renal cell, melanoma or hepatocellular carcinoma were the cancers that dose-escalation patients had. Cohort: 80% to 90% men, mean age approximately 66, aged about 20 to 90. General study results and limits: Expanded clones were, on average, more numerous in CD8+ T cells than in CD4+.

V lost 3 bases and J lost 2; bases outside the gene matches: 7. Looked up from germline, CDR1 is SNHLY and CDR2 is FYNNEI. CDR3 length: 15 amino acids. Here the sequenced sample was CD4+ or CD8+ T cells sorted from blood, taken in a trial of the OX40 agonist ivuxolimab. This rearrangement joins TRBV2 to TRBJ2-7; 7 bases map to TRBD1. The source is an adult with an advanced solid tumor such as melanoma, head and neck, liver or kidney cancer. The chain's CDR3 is CASSDTGTETYEQYV. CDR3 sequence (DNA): TGTGCCAGCAGTGACACTGGGACAGAAACCTACGAGCAGTACGTC.